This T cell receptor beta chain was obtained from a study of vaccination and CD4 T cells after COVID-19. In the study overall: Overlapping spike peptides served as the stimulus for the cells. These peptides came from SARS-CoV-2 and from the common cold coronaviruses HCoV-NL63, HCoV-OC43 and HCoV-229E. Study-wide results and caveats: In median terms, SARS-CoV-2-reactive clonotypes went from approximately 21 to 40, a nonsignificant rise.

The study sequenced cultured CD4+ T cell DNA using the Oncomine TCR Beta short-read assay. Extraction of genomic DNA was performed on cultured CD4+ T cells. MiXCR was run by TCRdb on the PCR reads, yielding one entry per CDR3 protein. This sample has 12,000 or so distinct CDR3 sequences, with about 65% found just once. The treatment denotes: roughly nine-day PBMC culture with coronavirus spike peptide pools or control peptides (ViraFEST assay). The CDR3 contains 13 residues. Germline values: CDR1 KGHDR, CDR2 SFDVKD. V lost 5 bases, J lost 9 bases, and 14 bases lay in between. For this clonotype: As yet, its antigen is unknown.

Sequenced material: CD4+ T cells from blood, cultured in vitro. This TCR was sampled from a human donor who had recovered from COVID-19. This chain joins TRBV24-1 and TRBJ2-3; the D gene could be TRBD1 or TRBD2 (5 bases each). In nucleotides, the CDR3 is TGTGCCACCAGTGGGGACCCACCTTCAACGCAGTATTTT. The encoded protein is CATSGDPPSTQYF.